These T cell receptor beta chains were read from a single sample in a study of T cell responses to AZD1222 COVID-19 vaccine. Only in-frame clones appear in the TCRdb table, and some are missing; sequencing was by immunoSEQ multiplex PCR. Of around 130,000 clones in the sample, over 90% were seen once. The sequencing here drew on peripheral blood, taken on day 0 of AZD1222 vaccination. All receptors derive from an adult in good health. CDR3s include the opening cysteine and the closing phenylalanine or tryptophan. The order of the fields is CDR3 protein, CDR3 DNA, clone size, D gene, J gene, V gene. The D gene is left open where the match is weak. Where a row states a size, it is once, few, many or the class of an expanded clone; other rows omit it.

CDR3aa: CASSWGSQPQHF; CDR3nt: TGTGCCAGCAGTTGGGGTAGTCAGCCCCAGCATTTT; abundance: -; d_gene: -; j_gene: TRBJ1-5; v_gene: TRBV28
CDR3aa: CASSAIRLARPGELFF; CDR3nt: TGTGCCAGCAGCGCCATACGACTAGCGCGCCCCGGGGAGCTGTTTTTT; abundance: -; d_gene: TRBD2; j_gene: TRBJ2-2; v_gene: TRBV9
CDR3aa: CASSHADGTNYGYTF; CDR3nt: TGTGCCAGCAGCCACGCGGACGGAACTAACTATGGCTACACCTTC; abundance: -; d_gene: -; j_gene: TRBJ1-2; v_gene: TRBV27
CDR3aa: CASSHTSSGNTIYF; CDR3nt: TGTGCCAGCAGTCACACCAGCTCTGGAAACACCATATATTTT; abundance: -; d_gene: -; j_gene: TRBJ1-3; v_gene: TRBV6-6
CDR3aa: CASSYEQGGQETQYF; CDR3nt: TGTGCCAGCAGTTACGAACAGGGGGGCCAAGAGACCCAGTACTTC; abundance: -; d_gene: TRBD1; j_gene: TRBJ2-5; v_gene: TRBV27
CDR3aa: CATSDRRGGQETQYF; CDR3nt: TGTGCCACCAGTGATCGGCGGGGGGGGCAAGAGACCCAGTACTTC; abundance: -; d_gene: TRBD2; j_gene: TRBJ2-5; v_gene: TRBV24-1
CDR3aa: CASSYLPGLTSGNTIYF; CDR3nt: TGCGCCAGCAGCTACCTTCCGGGACTTACCTCTGGAAACACCATATATTTT; abundance: -; d_gene: -; j_gene: TRBJ1-3; v_gene: TRBV4-1
CDR3aa: CASSQDRAGGSGANVLTF; CDR3nt: TGTGCCAGCAGCCAAGATAGGGCAGGGGGCTCTGGGGCCAACGTCCTGACTTTC; abundance: -; d_gene: TRBD1; j_gene: TRBJ2-6; v_gene: TRBV3-1/TRBV3-2
CDR3aa: CASSQDAGFLAYEQYF; CDR3nt: TGTGCCAGCAGCCAAGACGCAGGCTTTCTCGCCTACGAGCAGTACTTC; abundance: -; d_gene: -; j_gene: TRBJ2-7; v_gene: TRBV3-1/TRBV3-2
CDR3aa: CASSSGLASEQFF; CDR3nt: TGTGCCAGCAGTTCGGGACTAGCAAGTGAGCAGTTCTTC; abundance: -; d_gene: TRBD2; j_gene: TRBJ2-1; v_gene: TRBV12-3/TRBV12-4
CDR3aa: CASSVQIGQGYTGELFF; CDR3nt: TGTGCCAGCAGTGTCCAGATCGGACAGGGCTACACCGGGGAGCTGTTTTTT; abundance: -; d_gene: TRBD1; j_gene: TRBJ2-2; v_gene: TRBV28
CDR3aa: CASSYGGGSTDTQYF; CDR3nt: TGTGCCAGCAGTTACGGAGGGGGGAGCACAGATACGCAGTATTTT; abundance: -; d_gene: -; j_gene: TRBJ2-3; v_gene: TRBV6-5
CDR3aa: CASSRGTSGYNEQFF; CDR3nt: TGTGCCAGTAGTCGCGGGACTAGCGGTTACAATGAGCAGTTCTTC; abundance: -; d_gene: TRBD2; j_gene: TRBJ2-1; v_gene: TRBV19
CDR3aa: CASSYNSENTEAFF; CDR3nt: TGTGCCAGCAGTTATAATTCGGAGAACACTGAAGCTTTCTTT; abundance: -; d_gene: -; j_gene: TRBJ1-1; v_gene: TRBV6-6
CDR3aa: CASSIRIGDGYTF; CDR3nt: TGTGCCAGTAGTATAAGAATAGGTGATGGCTACACCTTC; abundance: -; d_gene: -; j_gene: TRBJ1-2; v_gene: TRBV19
CDR3aa: CASSQQPGPGNNEQFF; CDR3nt: TGTGCCAGCAGCCAACAACCAGGGCCAGGGAACAATGAGCAGTTCTTC; abundance: -; d_gene: -; j_gene: TRBJ2-1; v_gene: TRBV14
CDR3aa: CASSYYRRANTEAFF; CDR3nt: TGTGCCAGCAGTTACTACCGCAGGGCGAACACTGAAGCTTTCTTT; abundance: -; d_gene: -; j_gene: TRBJ1-1; v_gene: TRBV6-5
CDR3aa: CSVSRVRGYTF; CDR3nt: TGCAGTGTGAGCAGGGTACGCGGCTACACCTTC; abundance: -; d_gene: -; j_gene: TRBJ1-2; v_gene: TRBV20-1
CDR3aa: CASSIDRGSGNTIYF; CDR3nt: TGTGCCAGTAGTATTGACAGAGGCTCTGGAAACACCATATATTTT; abundance: -; d_gene: -; j_gene: TRBJ1-3; v_gene: TRBV19
CDR3aa: CASSPNMGTDTQYF; CDR3nt: TGTGCCAGCAGCCCAAATATGGGCACAGATACGCAGTATTTT; abundance: -; d_gene: -; j_gene: TRBJ2-3; v_gene: TRBV14
CDR3aa: CASTPTGQYSNQPQHF; CDR3nt: TGTGCCAGCACTCCCACAGGGCAGTATAGCAATCAGCCCCAGCATTTT; abundance: -; d_gene: -; j_gene: TRBJ1-5; v_gene: TRBV28
CDR3aa: CATAGRTAGNTIYF; CDR3nt: TGTGCCACCGCCGGACGAACCGCTGGAAACACCATATATTTT; abundance: once; d_gene: -; j_gene: TRBJ1-3; v_gene: TRBV19
CDR3aa: CASRSGGTNEKLFF; CDR3nt: TGTGCCAGCAGGTCAGGGGGGACTAATGAAAAACTGTTTTTT; abundance: -; d_gene: TRBD1; j_gene: TRBJ1-4; v_gene: TRBV28
CDR3aa: CASSRDRGSPLHF; CDR3nt: TGTGCCAGCTCCCGGGACAGGGGGTCACCCCTCCACTTT; abundance: -; d_gene: TRBD1; j_gene: TRBJ1-6; v_gene: TRBV6-5
CDR3aa: CASRGTPNEKLFF; CDR3nt: TGTGCCAGCAGGGGGACGCCTAATGAAAAACTGTTTTTT; abundance: -; d_gene: -; j_gene: TRBJ1-4; v_gene: TRBV6-5
CDR3aa: CASSSSSRGIRPPRAFF; CDR3nt: TGTGCCAGCAGCTCTTCCTCCAGGGGTATTCGTCCTCCTAGAGCTTTCTTT; abundance: -; d_gene: -; j_gene: TRBJ1-1; v_gene: TRBV7-9
CDR3aa: CASRVGPGNEQFF; CDR3nt: TGTGCCAGCAGAGTGGGACCAGGGAATGAGCAGTTCTTC; abundance: -; d_gene: -; j_gene: TRBJ2-1; v_gene: TRBV2
CDR3aa: CASSESLGVNTEAFF; CDR3nt: TGCGCCAGCAGTGAGTCGTTAGGGGTGAACACTGAAGCTTTCTTT; abundance: once; d_gene: -; j_gene: TRBJ1-1; v_gene: TRBV10-2
CDR3aa: CASSMSATGSYEQYF; CDR3nt: TGTGCCAGTAGTATGAGTGCGACAGGCTCCTACGAGCAGTACTTC; abundance: -; d_gene: -; j_gene: TRBJ2-7; v_gene: TRBV19
CDR3aa: CATSREGLGSGYNEQFF; CDR3nt: TGTGCCACCAGCAGAGAGGGTCTGGGGTCTGGGTACAATGAGCAGTTCTTC; abundance: -; d_gene: -; j_gene: TRBJ2-1; v_gene: TRBV15
CDR3aa: CSVTGATNYGYTF; CDR3nt: TGCAGCGTGACAGGGGCCACTAACTATGGCTACACCTTC; abundance: -; d_gene: TRBD1; j_gene: TRBJ1-2; v_gene: TRBV29-1
CDR3aa: CASSQLIRDRGNTEAFF; CDR3nt: TGCGCCAGCAGCCAACTCATCCGGGACAGGGGGAACACTGAAGCTTTCTTT; abundance: -; d_gene: TRBD1; j_gene: TRBJ1-1; v_gene: TRBV4-1
CDR3aa: CASRPTSGEQFF; CDR3nt: TGTGCCAGCAGACCAACTAGCGGTGAGCAGTTCTTC; abundance: -; d_gene: TRBD2; j_gene: TRBJ2-1; v_gene: TRBV11-2
CDR3aa: CASSYSKGGEQFF; CDR3nt: TGTGCCAGCAGTTACTCAAAGGGGGGTGAGCAGTTCTTC; abundance: -; d_gene: -; j_gene: TRBJ2-1; v_gene: TRBV6-6
CDR3aa: CATSRDLAGREETQYF; CDR3nt: TGTGCCACCAGCAGAGATCTCGCAGGGAGGGAGGAGACCCAGTACTTC; abundance: -; d_gene: TRBD2; j_gene: TRBJ2-5; v_gene: TRBV15
CDR3aa: CASRAIEQFF; CDR3nt: TGTGCCAGCAGGGCGATTGAGCAGTTCTTC; abundance: few; d_gene: -; j_gene: TRBJ2-1; v_gene: TRBV11-3
CDR3aa: CASSLNQDTQYF; CDR3nt: TGTGCCAGCAGCTTAAACCAGGATACGCAGTATTTT; abundance: -; d_gene: -; j_gene: TRBJ2-3; v_gene: TRBV7-9
CDR3aa: CASSVSGPNTEAFF; CDR3nt: TGTGCCAGCAGTGTCTCGGGACCGAACACTGAAGCTTTCTTT; abundance: -; d_gene: -; j_gene: TRBJ1-1; v_gene: TRBV6-2/TRBV6-3